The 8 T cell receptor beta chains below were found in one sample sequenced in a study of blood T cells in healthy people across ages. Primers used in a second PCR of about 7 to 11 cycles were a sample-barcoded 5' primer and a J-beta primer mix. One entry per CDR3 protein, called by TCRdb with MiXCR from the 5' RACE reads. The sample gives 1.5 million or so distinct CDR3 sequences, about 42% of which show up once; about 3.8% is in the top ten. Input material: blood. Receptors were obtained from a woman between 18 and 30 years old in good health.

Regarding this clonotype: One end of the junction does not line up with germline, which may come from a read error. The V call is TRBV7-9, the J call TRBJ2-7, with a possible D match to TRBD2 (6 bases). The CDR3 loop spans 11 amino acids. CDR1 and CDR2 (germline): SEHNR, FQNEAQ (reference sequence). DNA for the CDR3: TGTGCCGGCAGCTACGGGAGCGAGCAGTACTTC. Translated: CAGSYGSEQYF.

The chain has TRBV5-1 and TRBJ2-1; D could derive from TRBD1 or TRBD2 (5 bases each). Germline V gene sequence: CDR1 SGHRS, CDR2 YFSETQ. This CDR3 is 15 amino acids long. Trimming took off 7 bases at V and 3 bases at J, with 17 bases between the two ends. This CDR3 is CASGVGTVNYNEQFF. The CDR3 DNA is TGCGCCAGCGGGGTCGGGACGGTAAACTACAATGAGCAGTTCTTC.

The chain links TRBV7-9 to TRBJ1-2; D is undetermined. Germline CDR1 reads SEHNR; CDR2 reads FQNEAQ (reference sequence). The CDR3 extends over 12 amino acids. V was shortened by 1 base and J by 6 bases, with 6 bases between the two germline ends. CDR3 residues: CASSLGLDGYTF. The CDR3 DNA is TGTGCCAGCAGCTTAGGACTGGATGGCTACACCTTC.

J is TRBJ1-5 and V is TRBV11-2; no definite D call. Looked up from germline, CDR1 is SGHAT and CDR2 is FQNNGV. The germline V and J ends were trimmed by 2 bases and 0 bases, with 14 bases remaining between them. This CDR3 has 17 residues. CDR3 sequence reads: CASSLNGPRHSNQPQHF. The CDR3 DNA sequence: TGTGCCAGCAGCTTAAATGGCCCTAGACATAGCAATCAGCCCCAGCATTTT.

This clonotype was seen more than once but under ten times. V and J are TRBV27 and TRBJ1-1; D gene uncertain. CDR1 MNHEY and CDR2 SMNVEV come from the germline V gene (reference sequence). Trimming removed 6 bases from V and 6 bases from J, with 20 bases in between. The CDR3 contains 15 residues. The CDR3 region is CASSSPGLGAAEAFF. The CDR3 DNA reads TGTGCCAGCAGCTCTCCCGGGTTAGGTGCGGCTGAAGCTTTCTTT.

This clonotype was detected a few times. The CDR3 loop reads CASSSFGQGYEQYF. The CDR3, as DNA: TGCGCCAGCAGCTCTTTTGGACAGGGGTACGAGCAGTACTTC. This chain joins TRBV5-1 and TRBJ2-7, with 9 nucleotides matching TRBD1. After removal of 3 bases from V and 4 bases from J, the junction contained 5 bases not matched to a gene. The CDR3 has 14 amino acids. CDR1 is SGHRS, CDR2 YFSETQ, per germline.

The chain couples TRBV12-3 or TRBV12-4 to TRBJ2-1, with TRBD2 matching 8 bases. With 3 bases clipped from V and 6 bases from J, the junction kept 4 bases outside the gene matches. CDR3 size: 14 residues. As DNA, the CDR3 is TGTGCCAGCAGTTTGGGGACTAGTGTCAATGAGCAGTTCTTC. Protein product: CASSLGTSVNEQFF.

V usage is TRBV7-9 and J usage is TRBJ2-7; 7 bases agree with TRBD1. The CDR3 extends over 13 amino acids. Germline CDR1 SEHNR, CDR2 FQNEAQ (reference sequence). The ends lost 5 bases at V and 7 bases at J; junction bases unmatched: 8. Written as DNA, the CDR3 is TGTGCCAGCAGCCATAAGGACAGGACAGAGCAGTACTTC. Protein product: CASSHKDRTEQYF.